The 22 T cell receptor beta chains below were found in one sample sequenced in a study of T cell repertoires in ileal Crohn's disease. Clones were read by immunoSEQ multiplex PCR, and TCRdb kept only the in-frame ones, dropping some. Among thousands of clones listed, 70% to 80% were seen once. Source material: ileal tissue. These receptors all stem from an adult with Crohn's disease.

The rearrangement joins TRBV5-4 to TRBJ2-1; weak D call: TRBD2 (5 bases). Between the trimmed V and J ends, which lost 0 bases and 2 bases, there was a span of 9 bases. This CDR3 has 15 residues. Germline loops: CDR1 SGHNT, CDR2 YYREEE (reference sequence). The CDR3 loop reads CASSLVRGPYNEQFF. The CDR3 coding sequence is TGTGCCAGCAGCTTGGTAAGAGGGCCCTACAATGAGCAGTTCTTC.

The V and J genes are TRBV5-4 and TRBJ1-1; a weak D match, TRBD1 (5 bases). Trimming stripped 3 bases from V and 1 base from J, with 22 bases between. This CDR3 is built from 18 residues. Germline V CDR1 and CDR2: SGHNT, YYREEE (reference sequence). CDR3 sequence reads: CASSSILWQGRPNTEAFF. The CDR3 coding sequence is TGTGCCAGCAGCTCGATTTTATGGCAGGGCCGACCGAACACTGAAGCTTTCTTT.

The chain has TRBV28 and TRBJ1-1; a weak D match, TRBD1 (5 bases). The CDR3 sequence is 16 residues long. V was trimmed by 5 bases and J by 5 bases, leaving 21 bases between them. Germline V lookup: CDR1 MDHEN, CDR2 SYDVKM. CDR3 in amino acids: CASSPSWGEGLTEAFF. CDR3 bases: TGTGCCAGCAGTCCTTCCTGGGGGGAGGGATTGACTGAAGCTTTCTTT.

Comment on this clone: In the same sample, other DNA sequences code for this CDR3. The chain combines TRBV27 with TRBJ2-3; TRBD2 aligns across 7 bases. Per the germline V gene, CDR1 is MNHEY and CDR2 is SMNVEV (reference sequence). The length of the CDR3 is 15 residues. V lost 2 bases, J lost 4 bases, and 6 bases stayed unmatched. CDR3 coding DNA: TGTGCCAGCAGTTTACTGGCGGGAGCGGCAGATACGCAGTATTTT. It codes for CASSLLAGAADTQYF.

Concerning this clone itself: Because the CDR3's place on the DNA is in doubt, the DNA is left out and the CDR3 is given as listed by TCRdb. The chain links TRBV28 to TRBJ2-7; TRBD1, as called in the table, went unchecked against the DNA. The CDR3 comprises 15 residues, both ends counted. In germline, CDR1 is MDHEN, CDR2 SYDVKM. CDR3 sequence: CASSSSGQVDYEQYF.

This sequence joins TRBV15 and TRBJ2-7; possible D gene TRBD2, 6 bases. The V gene's germline CDR1 is LNHNV and CDR2 YYDKDF (reference sequence). The CDR3 runs to 16 residues. Trimming removed 2 bases from V and 0 bases from J, with 14 bases in between. The CDR3 coding sequence is TGTGCCACCAGCAGAAGGGTTAGCGGAAGCTCCTACGAGCAGTACTTC. Its translation: CATSRRVSGSSYEQYF.

This chain connects TRBV19 to TRBJ2-3, with a tentative D call TRBD2 (6 bases). The V end was cut by 9 bases, the J end by 0 bases, with 10 bases between. CDR1 LNHDA and CDR2 SQIVND come from the germline V gene (reference sequence). The CDR3 has 13 amino acids. This CDR3 reads CASGTASTDTQYF. The CDR3, as DNA: TGTGCCAGCGGGACTGCTAGCACAGATACGCAGTATTTT.

The J gene is TRBJ2-1, the V gene TRBV28; D might be TRBD2 (6 bases). The CDR3 is 12 amino acids. The V and J ends lost 6 bases and 10 bases respectively, with 13 bases between them. CDR1 MDHEN and CDR2 SYDVKM come from the germline V gene. CDR3 nucleotide sequence: TGTGCCAGCAGCCCTCCGGGGGTGGAGCAGTTCTTC. It yields the protein CASSPPGVEQFF.

The V gene is TRBV7-9, the J gene TRBJ2-1; TRBD2 matches 8 bases. The ends lost 5 bases at V and 15 bases at J; junction bases unmatched: 9. This CDR3 has 12 amino acids. Germline V gene sequence: CDR1 SEHNR, CDR2 FQNEAQ (reference sequence). The CDR3 DNA sequence: TGTGCCAGCAGCACCAGCGGGAGTGAAGGGTTCTTC. This gives the protein CASSTSGSEGFF. The complete variable domain, with remaining parts taken from reference TRBV7-9 and TRBJ2-1, reads DTGVSQNPRHKITKRGQNVTFRCDPISEHNRLYWYRQTLGQGPEFLTYFQNEAQLEKSRLLSDRFSAERPKGSFSTLEIQRTEQGDSAMYLCASSTSGSEGFFGPGTRLTVL.

A single count supports this clone. J is TRBJ1-1 and V is TRBV30, with a weak D call TRBD1 (5 bases). The CDR3 length is 11 residues. Germline V gene lookup returns CDR1 GTSNPN and CDR2 SVGIG (reference sequence). Trimming took off 0 bases at V and 8 bases at J, with 7 bases between the two ends. The CDR3 spells CAWSVTGEAFF. The DNA for the CDR3 is TGTGCCTGGAGTGTAACAGGAGAAGCTTTCTTT.

The chain recombines TRBV27 with TRBJ1-5, with a weak D call TRBD1 (5 bases). Trimming removed 5 bases at V and 5 bases at J, with 13 bases between. This CDR3 is built from 14 residues. Germline values: CDR1 MNHEY, CDR2 SMNVEV (reference sequence). This CDR3 is CASSRDGGDQPQHF. The CDR3 coding sequence is TGTGCCAGCAGTCGGGACGGGGGGGATCAGCCCCAGCATTTT.

In DNA form, the CDR3 reads TGTGCCAGTACAGGAACTGGAATCGGCTATGGCTACACCTTC. Encoded protein: CASTGTGIGYGYTF. The chain carries TRBV19 and TRBJ1-2; D gene unclear. Trimming removed 7 bases from V and 4 bases from J, with 16 bases in between. Germline V CDR1 and CDR2: LNHDA, SQIVND (reference sequence). There are 14 residues in the CDR3.

V is TRBV7-3 and J is TRBJ2-7; D is uncertain. Trimming cost V 5 bases and J 6 bases, with 14 bases left between them. CDR1 is SGHTA and CDR2 is FQGTGA in the germline V gene. This CDR3 has 13 amino acids. The CDR3 is CASSLNLGSEQYF. The CDR3 DNA follows: TGTGCCAGCAGCCTAAACCTCGGTAGCGAGCAGTACTTC.

The J gene is TRBJ1-5, the V gene TRBV19; a possible D gene is TRBD1 (6 bases). This CDR3 spans 16 amino acids. Between the trimmed V and J ends, which lost 8 bases and 0 bases, there was a span of 17 bases. Germline CDR1 LNHDA, CDR2 SQIVND (reference sequence). CDR3 region: CASSWGGTHSNQPQHF. For the CDR3, the DNA is TGTGCCAGTTCCTGGGGGGGCACCCATAGCAATCAGCCCCAGCATTTT.

V is TRBV20-1 and J is TRBJ2-5; D gene ambiguous. Germline V CDR1 and CDR2: DFQATT, SNEGSKA (reference sequence). This CDR3 region has 11 residues. The V and J ends lost 3 bases and 2 bases respectively, with 4 bases between them. CDR3 sequence reads: CSASHQETQYF. The CDR3 bases are TGCAGTGCTAGTCATCAAGAGACCCAGTACTTC.

V and J are TRBV28 and TRBJ1-4; 9 nucleotides agree with TRBD1. This CDR3 contains 19 residues. CDR1 MDHEN and CDR2 SYDVKM come from the germline V gene. V dropped 0 bases and J dropped 7; count of bases not matched to a gene: 15. For the CDR3, the DNA is TGTGCCAGCAGTTTATGGAAAGGGACAGGGAGGTATAACGGTGAAAAACTGTTTTTT. This gives the protein CASSLWKGTGRYNGEKLFF.

The chain couples TRBV6-5 to TRBJ2-2; 9 nucleotides match TRBD1. CDR1 is MNHEY, CDR2 SVGAGI, per germline. V lost 1 base and J lost 6; bases outside the gene matches: 3. CDR3 length equals 15 residues. CDR3 residues: CASSYWDRAAGELFF. The CDR3 bases are TGTGCCAGCAGTTACTGGGACAGGGCGGCCGGGGAGCTGTTTTTT.

This clone was recorded a few times. Other DNA sequences in this sample translate to the same CDR3. This chain uses TRBV16 with TRBJ1-1; perhaps TRBD1 as D (6 bases). Trimming shortened V by 0 bases and J by 1 base, and 9 bases separated the two germline ends. The CDR3 sequence is 15 residues long. CDR1 KGHSY and CDR2 FQNENV come from the germline V gene. The DNA for the CDR3 is TGTGCCAGCAGCCAATCAAGGGGGACGAACACTGAAGCTTTCTTT. It translates to CASSQSRGTNTEAFF. Looking up the rest from reference TRBV16 and TRBJ1-1 gives the full variable domain: GEEVAQTPKHLVRGEGQKAKLYCAPIKGHSYVFWYQQVLKNEFKFLISFQNENVFDETGMPKERFSAKCLPNSPCSLEIQATKLEDSAVYFCASSQSRGTNTEAFFGQGTRLTVV.

The chain employs TRBV28 and TRBJ2-4; 9 nucleotides align to TRBD1. With 2 bases clipped from V and 0 bases from J, the junction kept 2 bases outside the gene matches. From germline, CDR1 is MDHEN and CDR2 SYDVKM. The CDR3 totals 16 residues. CDR3 in amino acids: CASSLRTGVAKNIQYF. Here the CDR3 DNA reads TGTGCCAGCAGTTTAAGGACAGGGGTAGCCAAAAACATTCAGTACTTC.

This clone showed up just once. This rearrangement joins TRBV28 to TRBJ2-7; no clear D gene. Germline CDR1 is MDHEN and CDR2 is SYDVKM. V lost 8 bases and J lost 2, with 7 bases in between. The CDR3 contains 11 residues. DNA of the CDR3: TGTGCCAGCGGCCCCCCCTACGAGCAGTACTTC. Translation: CASGPPYEQYF.

The chain joins TRBV28 to TRBJ1-1; D perhaps matches TRBD1 (6 bases). V was clipped by 2 bases and J by 0 bases, with 7 bases between them. In germline, CDR1 is MDHEN, CDR2 SYDVKM. CDR3 size: 14 residues. CDR3 DNA: TGTGCCAGCAGTTTAACAGGGATGAACACTGAAGCTTTCTTT. Translated, it gives CASSLTGMNTEAFF.

This chain uses TRBV30 with TRBJ1-1; 7 positions match TRBD1. CDR1 is GTSNPN, CDR2 SVGIG, per germline (reference sequence). V lost 1 base, J lost 4 bases, and 3 bases stayed unmatched. This CDR3 contains 13 residues. CDR3 bases: TGTGCCTGGAGTGCAGGGGGGCGCACTGAAGCTTTCTTT. This gives the protein CAWSAGGRTEAFF. Filled out from reference TRBV30 and TRBJ1-1, the complete variable domain reads SQTIHQWPATLVQPVGSPLSLECTVEGTSNPNLYWYRQAAGRGLQLLFYSVGIGQISSEVPQNLSASRPQDRQFILSSKKLLLSDSGFYLCAWSAGGRTEAFFGQGTRLTVV.